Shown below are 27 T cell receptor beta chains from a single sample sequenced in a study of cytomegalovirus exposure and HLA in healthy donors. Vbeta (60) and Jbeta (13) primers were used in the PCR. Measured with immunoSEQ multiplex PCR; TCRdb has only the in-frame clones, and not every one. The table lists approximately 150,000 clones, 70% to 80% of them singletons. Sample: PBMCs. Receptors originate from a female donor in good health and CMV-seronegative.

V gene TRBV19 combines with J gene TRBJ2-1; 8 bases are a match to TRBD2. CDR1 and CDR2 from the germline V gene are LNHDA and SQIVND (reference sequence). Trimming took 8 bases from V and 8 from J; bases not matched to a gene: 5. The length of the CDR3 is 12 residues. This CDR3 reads CASGGLGDEQFF. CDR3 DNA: TGTGCCAGTGGGGGACTAGGCGATGAGCAGTTCTTC.

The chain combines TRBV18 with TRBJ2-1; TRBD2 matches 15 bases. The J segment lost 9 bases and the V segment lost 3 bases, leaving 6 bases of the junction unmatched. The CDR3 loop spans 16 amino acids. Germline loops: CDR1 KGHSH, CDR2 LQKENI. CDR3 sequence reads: CASSPGTSGGYREQFF. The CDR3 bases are TGTGCCAGCTCACCGGGGACTAGCGGGGGGTATCGTGAGCAGTTCTTC. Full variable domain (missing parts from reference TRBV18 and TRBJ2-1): NAGVMQNPRHLVRRRGQEARLRCSPMKGHSHVYWYRQLPEEGLKFMVYLQKENIIDESGMPKERFSAEFPKEGPSILRIQQVVRGDSAAYFCASSPGTSGGYREQFFGPGTRLTVL.

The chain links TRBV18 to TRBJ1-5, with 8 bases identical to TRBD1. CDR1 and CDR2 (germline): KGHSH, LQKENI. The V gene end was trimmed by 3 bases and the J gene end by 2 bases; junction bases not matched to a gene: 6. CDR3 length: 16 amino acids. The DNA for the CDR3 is TGTGCCAGCTCACCGGACAGGGTAAACGGCAATCAGCCCCAGCATTTT. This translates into CASSPDRVNGNQPQHF.

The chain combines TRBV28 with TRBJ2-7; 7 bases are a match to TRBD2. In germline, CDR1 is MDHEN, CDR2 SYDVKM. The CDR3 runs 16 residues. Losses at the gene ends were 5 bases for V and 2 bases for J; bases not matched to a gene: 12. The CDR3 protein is CASSLLKRDGPYEQYF. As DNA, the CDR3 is TGTGCCAGCAGTCTCCTTAAGCGGGACGGGCCCTACGAGCAGTACTTC. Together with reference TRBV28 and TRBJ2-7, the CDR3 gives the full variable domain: DVKVTQSSRYLVKRTGEKVFLECVQDMDHENMFWYRQDPGLGLRLIYFSYDVKMKEKGDIPEGYSVSREKKERFSLILESASTNQTSMYLCASSLLKRDGPYEQYFGPGTRLTVT.

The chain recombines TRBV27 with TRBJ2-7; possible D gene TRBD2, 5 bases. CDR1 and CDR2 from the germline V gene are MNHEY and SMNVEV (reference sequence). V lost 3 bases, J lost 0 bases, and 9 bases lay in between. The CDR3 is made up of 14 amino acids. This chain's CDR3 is CASSFSELSYEQYF. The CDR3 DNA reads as TGTGCCAGCAGTTTTAGCGAACTCTCCTACGAGCAGTACTTC.

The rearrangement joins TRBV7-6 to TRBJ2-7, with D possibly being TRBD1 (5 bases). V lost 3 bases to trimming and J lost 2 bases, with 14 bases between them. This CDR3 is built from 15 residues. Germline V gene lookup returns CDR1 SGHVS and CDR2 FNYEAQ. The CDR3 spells CASSFIAGHPYEQYF. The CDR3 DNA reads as TGTGCCAGCAGCTTTATCGCCGGACACCCCTACGAGCAGTACTTC.

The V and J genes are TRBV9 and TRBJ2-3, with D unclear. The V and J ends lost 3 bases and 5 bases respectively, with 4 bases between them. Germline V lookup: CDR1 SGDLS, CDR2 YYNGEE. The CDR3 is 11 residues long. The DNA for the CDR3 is TGTGCCAGCAGCGGAGGAGATACGCAGTATTTT. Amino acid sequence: CASSGGDTQYF.

In nucleotides, the CDR3 is TGTGCCAGCTCACCACCGTCAGCCGGACAATTTCCCAGCTCTGGAAACACCATATATTTT. Translation gives CASSPPSAGQFPSSGNTIYF. The V gene is TRBV18, the J gene TRBJ1-3, with a tentative D call TRBD1 (5 bases). V lost 0 bases to trimming and J lost 0 bases, with 21 bases between them. CDR1 and CDR2 (germline): KGHSH, LQKENI. The CDR3 runs to 20 residues. Full variable domain (remainder filled in from reference TRBV18 and TRBJ1-3): NAGVMQNPRHLVRRRGQEARLRCSPMKGHSHVYWYRQLPEEGLKFMVYLQKENIIDESGMPKERFSAEFPKEGPSILRIQQVVRGDSAAYFCASSPPSAGQFPSSGNTIYFGEGSWLTVV.

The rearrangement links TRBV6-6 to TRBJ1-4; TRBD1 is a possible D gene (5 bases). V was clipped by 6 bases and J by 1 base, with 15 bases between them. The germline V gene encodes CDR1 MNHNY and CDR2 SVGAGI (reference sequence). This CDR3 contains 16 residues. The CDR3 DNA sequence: TGTGCCAGCAGGAGCGGACGGGGGAGAACTAATGAAAAACTGTTTTTT. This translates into CASRSGRGRTNEKLFF.

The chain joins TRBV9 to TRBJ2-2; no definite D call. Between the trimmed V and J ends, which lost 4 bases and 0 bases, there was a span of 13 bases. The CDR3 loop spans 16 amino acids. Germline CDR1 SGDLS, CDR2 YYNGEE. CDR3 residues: CASSPRGTANTGELFF. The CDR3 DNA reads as TGTGCCAGCAGCCCCCGAGGAACCGCGAACACCGGGGAGCTGTTTTTT.

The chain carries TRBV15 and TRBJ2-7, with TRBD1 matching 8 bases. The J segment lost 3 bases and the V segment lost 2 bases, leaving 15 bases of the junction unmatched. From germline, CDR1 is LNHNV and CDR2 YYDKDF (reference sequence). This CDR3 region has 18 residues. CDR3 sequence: CATSRSGRTGPRGYEQYF. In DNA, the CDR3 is TGTGCCACCAGCAGATCGGGGAGGACAGGGCCTCGTGGCTACGAGCAGTACTTC.

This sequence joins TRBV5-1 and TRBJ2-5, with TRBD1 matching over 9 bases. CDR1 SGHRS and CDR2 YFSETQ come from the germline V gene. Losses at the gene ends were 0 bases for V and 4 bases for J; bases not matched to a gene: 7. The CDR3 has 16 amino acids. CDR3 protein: CASSLEGTGTLETQYF. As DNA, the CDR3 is TGCGCCAGCAGCTTGGAGGGGACAGGGACCCTAGAGACCCAGTACTTC. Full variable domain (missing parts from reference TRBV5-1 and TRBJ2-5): KAGVTQTPRYLIKTRGQQVTLSCSPISGHRSVSWYQQTPGQGLQFLFEYFSETQRNKGNFPGRFSGRQFSNSRSEMNVSTLELGDSALYLCASSLEGTGTLETQYFGPGTRLLVL.

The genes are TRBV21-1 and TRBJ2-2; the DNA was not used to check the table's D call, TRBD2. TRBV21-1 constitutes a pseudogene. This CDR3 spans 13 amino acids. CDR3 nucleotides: TGTGCCCGCGGCGGGAGAGGGGCCGGGGAGCTGTTTTTT. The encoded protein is CARGGRGAGELFF.

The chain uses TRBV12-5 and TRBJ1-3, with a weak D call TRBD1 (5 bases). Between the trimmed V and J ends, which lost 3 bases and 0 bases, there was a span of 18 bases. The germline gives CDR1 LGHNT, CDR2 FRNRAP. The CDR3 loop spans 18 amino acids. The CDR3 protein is CASGFHVGLKLSGNTIYF. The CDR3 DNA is TGTGCTAGTGGTTTCCATGTGGGGCTAAAGCTCTCTGGAAACACCATATATTTT.

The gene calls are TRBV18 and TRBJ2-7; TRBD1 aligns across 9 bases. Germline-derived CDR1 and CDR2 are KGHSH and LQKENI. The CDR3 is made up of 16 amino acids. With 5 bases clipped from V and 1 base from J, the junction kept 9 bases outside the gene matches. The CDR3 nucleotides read TGTGCCAGCTCATCCCCTGTCGGACAGGGGTCCTACGAGCAGTACTTC. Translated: CASSSPVGQGSYEQYF.

The CDR3 reads CASSFRAGGIQYF. The CDR3, as DNA: TGTGCCAGCAGTTTCCGGGCGGGAGGGATTCAGTACTTC. V gene TRBV28 combines with J gene TRBJ2-4, with TRBD2 identical over 9 bases. Germline lookup yields CDR1 MDHEN and CDR2 SYDVKM. With 3 bases clipped from V and 10 bases from J, the junction kept 4 bases outside the gene matches. CDR3 length: 13 residues.

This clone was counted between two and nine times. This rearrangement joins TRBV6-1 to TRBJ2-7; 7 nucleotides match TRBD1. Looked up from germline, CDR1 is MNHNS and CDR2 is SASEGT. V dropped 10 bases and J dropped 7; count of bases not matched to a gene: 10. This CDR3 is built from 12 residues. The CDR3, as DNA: TGTGCCATCGGGACAGCCTTGAGGGAGCAGTACTTC. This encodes CAIGTALREQYF.

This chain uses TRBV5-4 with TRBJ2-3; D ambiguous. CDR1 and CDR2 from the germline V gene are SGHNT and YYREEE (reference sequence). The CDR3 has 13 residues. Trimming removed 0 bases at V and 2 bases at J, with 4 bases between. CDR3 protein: CASSLVATDTQYF. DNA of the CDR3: TGTGCCAGCAGCTTGGTAGCCACAGATACGCAGTATTTT.

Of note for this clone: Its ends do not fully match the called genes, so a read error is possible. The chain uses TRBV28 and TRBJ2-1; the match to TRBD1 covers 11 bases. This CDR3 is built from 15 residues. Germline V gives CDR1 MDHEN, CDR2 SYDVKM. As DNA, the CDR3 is TGTGCCAGCAATTTATCGGGACAGGGGGAGGATGAGCAGTTCTTC. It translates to CASNLSGQGEDEQFF.

CDR3 sequence: CSVGPYDRRYGVTEAFF. The CDR3 bases are TGCAGCGTAGGACCTTATGACAGGAGGTATGGAGTCACTGAAGCTTTCTTT. The rearrangement uses TRBV29-1 and TRBJ1-1, with D maybe TRBD1 (6 bases). Germline CDR1 is SQVTM and CDR2 is ANQGSEA. The CDR3 contains 17 residues. Trimming left V 6 bases short and J 4 bases short, with 27 bases between.

As DNA, the CDR3 is TGCAGCGTGGCCGGGACAGGGAGGTCGGATGAAAAACTGTTTTTT. Translated: CSVAGTGRSDEKLFF. This rearrangement joins TRBV29-1 to TRBJ1-4, with 9 bases matching TRBD1. From germline, CDR1 is SQVTM and CDR2 ANQGSEA. The CDR3 totals 15 residues. Germline trimming cut 6 bases from V and 6 bases from J; bases unmatched to any gene: 11.

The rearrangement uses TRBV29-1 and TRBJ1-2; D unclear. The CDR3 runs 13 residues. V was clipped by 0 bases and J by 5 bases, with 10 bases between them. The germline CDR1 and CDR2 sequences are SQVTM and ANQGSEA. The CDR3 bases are TGCAGCGTTGAAGATCTGGCAGGATATGGCTACACCTTC. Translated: CSVEDLAGYGYTF.

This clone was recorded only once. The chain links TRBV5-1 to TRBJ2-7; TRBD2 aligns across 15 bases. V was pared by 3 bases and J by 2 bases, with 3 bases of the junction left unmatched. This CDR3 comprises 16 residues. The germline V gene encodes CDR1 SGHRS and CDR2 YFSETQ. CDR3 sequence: CASSSGLAGGAYEQYF. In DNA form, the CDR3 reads TGCGCCAGCAGCTCGGGACTAGCGGGAGGCGCCTACGAGCAGTACTTC.

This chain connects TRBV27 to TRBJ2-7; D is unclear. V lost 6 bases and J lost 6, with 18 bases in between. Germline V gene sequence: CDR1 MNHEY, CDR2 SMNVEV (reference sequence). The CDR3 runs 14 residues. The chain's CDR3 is CASSFIAEVGEQYF. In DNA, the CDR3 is TGTGCCAGCAGCTTCATAGCCGAGGTCGGCGAGCAGTACTTC.

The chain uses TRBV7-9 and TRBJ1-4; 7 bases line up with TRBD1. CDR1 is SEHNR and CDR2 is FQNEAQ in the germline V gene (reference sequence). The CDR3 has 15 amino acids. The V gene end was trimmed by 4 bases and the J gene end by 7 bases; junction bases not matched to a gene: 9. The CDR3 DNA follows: TGTGCCAGCAGCTCCCTACAGGGGAAAAGTGAAAAACTGTTTTTT. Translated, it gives CASSSLQGKSEKLFF.

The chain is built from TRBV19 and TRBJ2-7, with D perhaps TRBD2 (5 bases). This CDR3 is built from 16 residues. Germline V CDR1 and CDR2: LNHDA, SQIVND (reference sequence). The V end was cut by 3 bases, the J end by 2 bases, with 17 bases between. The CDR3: CASSMDAVRRAYEQYF. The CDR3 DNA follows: TGTGCCAGTAGTATGGACGCGGTGAGGCGGGCCTACGAGCAGTACTTC.

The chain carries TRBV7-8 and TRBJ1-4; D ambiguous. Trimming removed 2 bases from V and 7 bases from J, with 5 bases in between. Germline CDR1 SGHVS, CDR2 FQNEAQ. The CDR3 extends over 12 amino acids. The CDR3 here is CASSLYSEKLFF. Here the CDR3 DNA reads TGTGCCAGCAGCTTATACTCTGAAAAACTGTTTTTT.